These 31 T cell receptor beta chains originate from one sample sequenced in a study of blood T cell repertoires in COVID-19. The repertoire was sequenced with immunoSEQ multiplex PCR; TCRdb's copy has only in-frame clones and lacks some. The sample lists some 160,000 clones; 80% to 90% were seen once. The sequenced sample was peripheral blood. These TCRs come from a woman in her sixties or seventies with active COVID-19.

CDR3 residues: CASSSRDSRGEKLFF. For the CDR3, the DNA is TGTGCCAGCAGTTCTCGGGACAGTCGGGGTGAAAAACTGTTTTTT. This rearrangement joins TRBV28 to TRBJ1-4; TRBD1 agrees at 7 bases. CDR3 length: 15 amino acids. V lost 4 bases, J lost 7 bases, and 9 bases stayed unmatched. From germline, CDR1 is MDHEN and CDR2 SYDVKM.

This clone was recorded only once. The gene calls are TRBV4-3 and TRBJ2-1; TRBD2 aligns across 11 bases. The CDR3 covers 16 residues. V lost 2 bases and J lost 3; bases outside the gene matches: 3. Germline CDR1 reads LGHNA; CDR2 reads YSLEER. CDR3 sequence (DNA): TGCGCCAGCAGCCAACTGACTAGCGGGATCTACAATGAGCAGTTCTTC. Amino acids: CASSQLTSGIYNEQFF.

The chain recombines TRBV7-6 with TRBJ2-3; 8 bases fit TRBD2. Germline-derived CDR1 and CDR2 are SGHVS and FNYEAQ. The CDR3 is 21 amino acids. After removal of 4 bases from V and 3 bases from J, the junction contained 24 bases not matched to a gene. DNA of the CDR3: TGTGCCAGCAGCTCGGGCCCCGAGGAGAGAGTAGCGGGATTGGTTACAGATACGCAGTATTTT. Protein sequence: CASSSGPEERVAGLVTDTQYF.

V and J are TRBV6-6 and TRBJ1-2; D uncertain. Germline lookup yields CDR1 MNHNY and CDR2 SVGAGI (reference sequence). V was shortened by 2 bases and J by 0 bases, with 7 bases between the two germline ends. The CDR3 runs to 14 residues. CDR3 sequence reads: CASSYGPSNYGYTF. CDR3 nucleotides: TGTGCCAGCAGTTACGGCCCGTCTAACTATGGCTACACCTTC.

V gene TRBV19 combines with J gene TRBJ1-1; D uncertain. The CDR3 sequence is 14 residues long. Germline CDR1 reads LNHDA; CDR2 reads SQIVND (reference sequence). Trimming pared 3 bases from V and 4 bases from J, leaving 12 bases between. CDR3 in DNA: TGTGCCAGTAGTATTGGTCGGGGAAGCACTGAAGCTTTCTTT. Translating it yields CASSIGRGSTEAFF.

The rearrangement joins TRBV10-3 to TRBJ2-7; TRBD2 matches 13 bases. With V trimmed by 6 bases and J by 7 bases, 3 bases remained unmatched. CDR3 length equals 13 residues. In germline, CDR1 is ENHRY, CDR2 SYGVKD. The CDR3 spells CAISEGLAGEQYF. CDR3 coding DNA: TGTGCCATCAGCGAGGGACTAGCGGGGGAGCAGTACTTC.

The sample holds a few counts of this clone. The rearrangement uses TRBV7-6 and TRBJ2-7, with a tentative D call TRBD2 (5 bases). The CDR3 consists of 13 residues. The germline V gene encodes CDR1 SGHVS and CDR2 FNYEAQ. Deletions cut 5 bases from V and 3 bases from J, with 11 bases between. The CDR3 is CASSLSRVYEQYF. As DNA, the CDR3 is TGTGCCAGCAGCCTATCGAGGGTCTACGAGCAGTACTTC.

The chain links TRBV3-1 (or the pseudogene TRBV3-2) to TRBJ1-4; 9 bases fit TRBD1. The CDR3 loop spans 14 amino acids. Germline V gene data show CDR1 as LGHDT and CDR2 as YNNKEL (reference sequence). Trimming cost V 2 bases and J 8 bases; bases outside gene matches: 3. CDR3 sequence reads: CASSQHGQGEKLFF. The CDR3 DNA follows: TGTGCCAGCAGCCAACATGGACAGGGGGAAAAACTGTTTTTT.

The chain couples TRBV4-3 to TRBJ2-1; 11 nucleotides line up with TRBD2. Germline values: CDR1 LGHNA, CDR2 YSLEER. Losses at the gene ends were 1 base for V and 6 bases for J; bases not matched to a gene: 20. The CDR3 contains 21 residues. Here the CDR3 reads CASSQGSGWGLAEGTGNEQFF. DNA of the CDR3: TGCGCCAGCAGCCAAGGGTCCGGTTGGGGACTAGCGGAGGGTACGGGCAATGAGCAGTTCTTC.

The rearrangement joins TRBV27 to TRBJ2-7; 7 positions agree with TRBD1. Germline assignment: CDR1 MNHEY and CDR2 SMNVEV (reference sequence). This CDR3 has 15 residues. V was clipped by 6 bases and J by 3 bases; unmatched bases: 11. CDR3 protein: CASSRDRAILYEQYF. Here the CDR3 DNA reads TGTGCCAGCAGCAGGGACAGAGCAATACTCTACGAGCAGTACTTC.

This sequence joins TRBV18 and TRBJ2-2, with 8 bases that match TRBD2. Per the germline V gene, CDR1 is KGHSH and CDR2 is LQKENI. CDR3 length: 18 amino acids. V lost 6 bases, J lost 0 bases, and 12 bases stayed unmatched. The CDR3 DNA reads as TGTGCCAGCTCCCGCGGCGCTGTAGCGGGATCGAACACCGGGGAGCTGTTTTTT. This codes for CASSRGAVAGSNTGELFF.

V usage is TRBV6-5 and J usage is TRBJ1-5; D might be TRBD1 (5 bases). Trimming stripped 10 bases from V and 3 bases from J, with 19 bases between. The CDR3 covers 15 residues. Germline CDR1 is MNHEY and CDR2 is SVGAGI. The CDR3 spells CATSIRGGINQPQHF. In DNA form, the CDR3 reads TGTGCCACCTCCATTCGGGGGGGTATCAATCAGCCCCAGCATTTT.

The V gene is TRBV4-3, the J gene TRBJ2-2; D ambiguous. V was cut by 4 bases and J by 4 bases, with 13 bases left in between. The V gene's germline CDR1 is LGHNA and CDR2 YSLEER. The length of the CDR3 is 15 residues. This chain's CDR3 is CASSPGAIATGELFF. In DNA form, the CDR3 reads TGCGCCAGCAGCCCCGGAGCTATAGCCACCGGGGAGCTGTTTTTT.

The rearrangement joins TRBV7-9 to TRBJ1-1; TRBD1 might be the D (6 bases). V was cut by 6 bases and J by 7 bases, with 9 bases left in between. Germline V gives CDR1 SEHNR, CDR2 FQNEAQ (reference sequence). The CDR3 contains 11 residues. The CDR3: CASSTGIEAFF. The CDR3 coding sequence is TGTGCCAGCAGTACAGGGATTGAAGCTTTCTTT.

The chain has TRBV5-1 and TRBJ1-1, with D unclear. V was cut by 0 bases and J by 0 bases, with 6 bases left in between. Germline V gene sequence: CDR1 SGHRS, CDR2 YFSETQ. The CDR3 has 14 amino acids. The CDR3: CASSLAAVNTEAFF. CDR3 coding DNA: TGCGCCAGCAGCTTGGCCGCGGTGAACACTGAAGCTTTCTTT.

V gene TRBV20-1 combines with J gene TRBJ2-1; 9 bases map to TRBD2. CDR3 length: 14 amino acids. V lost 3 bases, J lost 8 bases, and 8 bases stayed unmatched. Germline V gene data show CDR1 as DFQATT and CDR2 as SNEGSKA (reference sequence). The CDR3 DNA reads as TGCAGTGCTAGTGAATTAGCGGGAGTCCATGAGCAGTTCTTC. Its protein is CSASELAGVHEQFF.

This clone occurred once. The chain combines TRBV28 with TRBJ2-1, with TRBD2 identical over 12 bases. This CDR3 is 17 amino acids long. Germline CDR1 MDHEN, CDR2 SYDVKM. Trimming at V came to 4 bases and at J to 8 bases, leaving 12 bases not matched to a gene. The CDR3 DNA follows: TGTGCCAGCAGTTACGTGAAGGCTAGCGGGAGGGCGGATGAGCAGTTCTTC. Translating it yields CASSYVKASGRADEQFF. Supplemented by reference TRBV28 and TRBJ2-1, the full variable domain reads DVKVTQSSRYLVKRTGEKVFLECVQDMDHENMFWYRQDPGLGLRLIYFSYDVKMKEKGDIPEGYSVSREKKERFSLILESASTNQTSMYLCASSYVKASGRADEQFFGPGTRLTVL.

Here the CDR3 DNA reads TGCAGTGCTGGCAGCAATCAGCCCCAGCATTTT. Translating it yields CSAGSNQPQHF. The J gene is TRBJ1-5, the V gene TRBV20-1; D is ambiguous. Trimming left V 5 bases short and J 1 base short, with 3 bases between. Germline-derived CDR1 and CDR2 are DFQATT and SNEGSKA (reference sequence). The CDR3 loop spans 11 amino acids.

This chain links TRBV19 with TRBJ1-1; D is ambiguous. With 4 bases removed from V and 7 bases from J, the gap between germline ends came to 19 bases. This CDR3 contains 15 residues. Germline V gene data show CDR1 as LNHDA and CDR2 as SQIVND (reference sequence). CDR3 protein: CASSTPLAMSVEAFF. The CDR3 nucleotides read TGTGCCAGTAGTACCCCCCTCGCAATGTCAGTTGAAGCTTTCTTT.

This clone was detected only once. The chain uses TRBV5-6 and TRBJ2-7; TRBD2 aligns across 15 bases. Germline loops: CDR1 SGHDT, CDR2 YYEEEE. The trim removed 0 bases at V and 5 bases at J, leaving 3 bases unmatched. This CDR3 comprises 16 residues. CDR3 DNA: TGTGCCAGCAGCTTGGGGGGACTAGCGGGAGGCCACGAGCAGTACTTC. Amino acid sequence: CASSLGGLAGGHEQYF.

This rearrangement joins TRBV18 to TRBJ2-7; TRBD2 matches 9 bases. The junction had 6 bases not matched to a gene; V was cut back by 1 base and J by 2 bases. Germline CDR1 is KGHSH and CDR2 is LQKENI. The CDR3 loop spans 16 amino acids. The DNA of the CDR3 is TGTGCCAGCTCACCACTCTCGACTAGCGGACCCTACGAGCAGTACTTC. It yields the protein CASSPLSTSGPYEQYF.

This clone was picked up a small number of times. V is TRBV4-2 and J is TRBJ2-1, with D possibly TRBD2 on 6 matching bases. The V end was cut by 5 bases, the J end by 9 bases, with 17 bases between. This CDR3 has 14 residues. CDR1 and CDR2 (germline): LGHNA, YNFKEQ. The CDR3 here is CASSRASKGGEQFF. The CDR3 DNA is TGTGCCAGCAGCAGGGCCTCGAAGGGAGGTGAGCAGTTCTTC.

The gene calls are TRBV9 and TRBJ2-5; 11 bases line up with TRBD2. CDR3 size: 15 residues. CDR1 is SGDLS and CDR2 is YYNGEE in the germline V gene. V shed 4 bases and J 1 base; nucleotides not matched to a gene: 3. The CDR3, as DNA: TGTGCCAGCAGCCCTGGGACTAGCGGCCAAGAGACCCAGTACTTC. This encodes CASSPGTSGQETQYF.

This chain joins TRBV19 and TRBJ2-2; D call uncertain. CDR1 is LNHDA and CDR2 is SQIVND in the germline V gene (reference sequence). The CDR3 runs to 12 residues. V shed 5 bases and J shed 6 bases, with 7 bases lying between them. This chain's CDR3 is CASSFISGELFF. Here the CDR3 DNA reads TGTGCCAGTAGTTTCATTTCCGGGGAGCTGTTTTTT.

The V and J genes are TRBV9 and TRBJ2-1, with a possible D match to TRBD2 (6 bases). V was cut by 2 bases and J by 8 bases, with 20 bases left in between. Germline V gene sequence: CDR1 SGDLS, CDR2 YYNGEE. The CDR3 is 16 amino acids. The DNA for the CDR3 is TGTGCCAGCAGCGTGAGCGGGCGGGCCTCCAAGGATGAGCAGTTCTTC. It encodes CASSVSGRASKDEQFF.

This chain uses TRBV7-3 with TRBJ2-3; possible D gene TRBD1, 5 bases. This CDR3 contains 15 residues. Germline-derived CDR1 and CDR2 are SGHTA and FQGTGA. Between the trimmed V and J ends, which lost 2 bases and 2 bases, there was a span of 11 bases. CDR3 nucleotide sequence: TGTGCCAGCAGCTTAGTTTCAGGGAACACAGATACGCAGTATTTT. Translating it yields CASSLVSGNTDTQYF.

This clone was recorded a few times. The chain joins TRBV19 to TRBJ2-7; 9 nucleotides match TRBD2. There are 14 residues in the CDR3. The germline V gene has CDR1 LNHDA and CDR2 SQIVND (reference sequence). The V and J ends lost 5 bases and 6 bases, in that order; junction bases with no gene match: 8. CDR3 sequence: CASSSGLAAFEQYF. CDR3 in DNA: TGTGCCAGTAGTTCGGGACTAGCCGCCTTCGAGCAGTACTTC.

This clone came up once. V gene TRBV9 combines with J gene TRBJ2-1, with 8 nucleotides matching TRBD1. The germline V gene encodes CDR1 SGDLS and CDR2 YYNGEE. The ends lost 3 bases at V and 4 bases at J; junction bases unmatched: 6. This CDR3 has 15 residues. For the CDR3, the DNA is TGTGCCAGCAGCGAAGGACAGGGAGCATACAATGAGCAGTTCTTC. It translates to CASSEGQGAYNEQFF.

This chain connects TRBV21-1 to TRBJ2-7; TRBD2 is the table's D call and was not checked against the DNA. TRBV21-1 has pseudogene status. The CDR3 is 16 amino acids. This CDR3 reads CASSKVWREPGNEQYF. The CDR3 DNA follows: TGTGCCAGCAGCAAAGTCTGGCGGGAGCCTGGCAACGAGCAGTACTTC.

The CDR3 protein is CASSLGSGTGNTIYF. Written as DNA, the CDR3 is TGTGCCAGCAGCTTAGGTAGCGGGACTGGAAACACCATATATTTT. The chain joins TRBV7-2 to TRBJ1-3; no reliable D call. This CDR3 is 15 amino acids long. The V end lost 1 base, the J end lost 2 bases, and 9 bases lay between the germline ends. Germline V CDR1 and CDR2: SGHTA, FQGNSA.

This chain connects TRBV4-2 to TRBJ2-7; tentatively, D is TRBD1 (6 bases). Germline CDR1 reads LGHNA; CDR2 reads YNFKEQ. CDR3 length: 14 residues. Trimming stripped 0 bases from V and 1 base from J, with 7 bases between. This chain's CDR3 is CASSQEGASYEQYF. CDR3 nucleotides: TGTGCCAGCAGCCAAGAGGGGGCGTCCTACGAGCAGTACTTC.